This is a list of T cell receptor beta chains from one sample in a study of regulatory T cells in long-lasting Graves disease. From the multiplex PCR reads, TCRdb called clonotypes with MiXCR, one entry per CDR3 protein. The sample gives about 310,000 distinct CDR3 sequences, roughly 18% of which show up once; approximately 35% is in the top ten. Sequenced here: peripheral blood mononuclear cells (PBMCs), sampled at new diagnosis, from a patient treated with antithyroid drugs. The receptors were sampled from a female donor with Graves disease. The CDR3 runs from the conserved cysteine through the conserved F or W. The D gene is left open where the match is weak. Rows may omit the clone size; those that give it use once, few, many or a size class.

cdr3_nt: TGTGCCAGCAGCCAAGATTGGCAGGGGGCCTTCGAGCAGTACTTC
cdr3_aa: CASSQDWQGAFEQYF
j_call: TRBJ2-7
cdr3_length: 15
clone_size: many
v_call: TRBV3-1
d_call: TRBD1

cdr3_nt: TGTGCCAGCAGTTTAGGAAACCTAGGCAGGGTGAACACTGAAGCTTTCTTT
cdr3_aa: CASSLGNLGRVNTEAFF
j_call: TRBJ1-1
cdr3_length: 17
clone_size: many
v_call: TRBV12-3/TRBV12-4
d_call: NA

cdr3_nt: TGTGCCAGCAGCCTGACTAGCGGGACATACAATGAGCAGTTCTTC
cdr3_aa: CASSLTSGTYNEQFF
j_call: TRBJ2-1
cdr3_length: 15
clone_size: NA
v_call: TRBV18
d_call: TRBD2

cdr3_nt: TGTGCCAGCAGCTTAGTCTCGGGGGGGCGGCAGTTCTTC
cdr3_aa: CASSLVSGGRQFF
j_call: TRBJ2-1
cdr3_length: 13
clone_size: many
v_call: TRBV11-3
d_call: TRBD2

cdr3_nt: TGTGCCAGCAGACTTCTAGCGGGCTTCTACGAGCAGTACTTC
cdr3_aa: CASRLLAGFYEQYF
j_call: TRBJ2-7
cdr3_length: 14
clone_size: many
v_call: TRBV6-1
d_call: TRBD2

cdr3_nt: TGTGCCAGCAGTTTATCGGTCAGACGGACGCGGTCCATTAGGGTTCTAGAGACCCAGTACTTC
cdr3_aa: CASSLSVRRTRSIRVLETQYF
j_call: TRBJ2-5
cdr3_length: 21
clone_size: many
v_call: TRBV28
d_call: NA

cdr3_nt: TGTGCCAGCAGTACCGGGACAGGGGGGAACATTCAGTACTTC
cdr3_aa: CASSTGTGGNIQYF
j_call: TRBJ2-4
cdr3_length: 14
clone_size: many
v_call: TRBV6-2/TRBV6-3
d_call: TRBD1

cdr3_nt: TGTGCCAGCTCACCCGGAGAAGAGACCCAGTACTTC
cdr3_aa: CASSPGEETQYF
j_call: TRBJ2-5
cdr3_length: 12
clone_size: many
v_call: TRBV18
d_call: NA

cdr3_nt: TGTGCCAGCAGCCAAGCTGGCCAGCGGGCCTACGAGCAGTACTTC
cdr3_aa: CASSQAGQRAYEQYF
j_call: TRBJ2-7
cdr3_length: 15
clone_size: many
v_call: TRBV3-1
d_call: NA

cdr3_nt: TGTGCCACCACTCCGGACAGTAACACTGAAGCTTTCTTT
cdr3_aa: CATTPDSNTEAFF
j_call: TRBJ1-1
cdr3_length: 13
clone_size: few
v_call: TRBV15
d_call: NA